The 5 T cell receptor beta chains in this list originate from one sample, sequenced in a study of T-cell memory formation after mild COVID-19. TCRdb ran MiXCR on the 5' RACE reads and lists one entry per CDR3 protein. The sample has 150,000 or so distinct CDR3 sequences, approximately 10% seen once; the top ten hold roughly 3.8%. The specimen sequenced was PBMCs or a T cell subset sorted from them (not recorded which). The receptors here all came from a man aged 18 to 29 who had mild COVID-19 (a few samples of this study predate the infection). Cell type and time point are not known.

In its sample, this clonotype was seen a few times. V is TRBV10-1 and J is TRBJ2-3; the D is unclear. The CDR3 totals 12 residues. Germline assignment: CDR1 WNHNN and CDR2 SYGVQD (reference sequence). V was shortened by 10 bases and J by 1 base, with 9 bases between the two germline ends. CDR3 nucleotides: TGCGCCACCTCGCAAGGCACAGATACGCAGTATTTT. This sequence encodes CATSQGTDTQYF.

This clonotype has a handful of counts. The chain carries TRBV29-1 and TRBJ1-1, with D possibly being TRBD1 (6 bases). This CDR3 has 15 amino acids. Per the germline V gene, CDR1 is SQVTM and CDR2 is ANQGSEA. The V end lost 4 bases, the J end lost 1 base, and 16 bases lay between the germline ends. The CDR3 region has the DNA TGCAGCGTTGGATTTACAGGGATAGGGAACACTGAAGCTTTCTTT. This codes for CSVGFTGIGNTEAFF. Together with reference TRBV29-1 and TRBJ1-1, the CDR3 gives the full variable domain: SAVISQKPSRDICQRGTSLTIQCQVDSQVTMMFWYRQQPGQSLTLIATANQGSEATYESGFVIDKFPISRPNLTFSTLTVSNMSPEDSSIYLCSVGFTGIGNTEAFFGQGTRLTVV.

J is TRBJ1-1 and V is TRBV6-5; D remains unclear. Germline-derived CDR1 and CDR2 are MNHEY and SVGAGI. The V and J ends lost 6 bases and 10 bases respectively, with 18 bases between them. This CDR3 comprises 13 residues. The chain's CDR3 is CASRNVGEGIAFF. The DNA of the CDR3 is TGTGCCAGCAGAAACGTAGGTGAAGGAATAGCTTTCTTT.

This clonotype was detected ten times or more. J is TRBJ2-3 and V is TRBV5-6; no clear D gene. Trimming removed 7 bases at V and 0 bases at J, with 9 bases between. CDR3 length: 13 residues. Germline assignment: CDR1 SGHDT and CDR2 YYEEEE. The CDR3 DNA follows: TGTGCCAGCGGCCAACTGAGCACAGATACGCAGTATTTT. Protein: CASGQLSTDTQYF.

The chain joins TRBV6-2 or TRBV6-3 to TRBJ2-2; tentative D call: TRBD1 (6 bases). CDR1 is MNHEY, CDR2 SVGEGT, per germline. Deletions cut 8 bases from V and 1 base from J, with 11 bases between. There are 14 residues in the CDR3. The CDR3 DNA reads TGTGCCAGCCGTAAGACAGGGAACACCGGGGAGCTGTTTTTT. As protein: CASRKTGNTGELFF.